One and the same sample provided the 4 T cell receptor beta chains below, sequenced in a study of blood T cells in healthy people across ages (dated by TCRdb to the mid-2010s). The method behind the library was 5' RACE. Sequenced using an Illumina HiSeq 2500. A second PCR of about 7 to 12 cycles was run with a J-beta primer mix and a sample-barcoded 5' primer. The raw public data were reprocessed by TCRdb itself: fastp quality trimming at Q25, MiXCR clonotype calling, in-frame beta chains only. Identical CDR3 protein sequences are pooled into one entry, listed with their most common genes and DNA. In this sample the table shows 650,000 to 900,000 distinct CDR3 sequences, around 62% of which occur a single time. The ten largest clones add up to 28% of the sample. The sequencing input was blood. The receptors shown here come from a man aged 30 to 45 in good health.

The chain couples TRBV2 to TRBJ2-3; D unclear. V was pared by 0 bases and J by 4 bases, with 11 bases between. This CDR3 contains 15 residues. Looked up from germline, CDR1 is SNHLY and CDR2 is FYNNEI. This CDR3 is CASSEAWAAADTQYF. The CDR3 coding sequence is TGTGCCAGCAGTGAAGCATGGGCAGCCGCAGATACGCAGTATTTT.

In its sample, this clonotype was seen once. CDR3 sequence reads: CASSGDSKAYEQYF. The DNA of the CDR3 is TGTGCCAGCAGTGGGGACTCCAAAGCCTACGAGCAGTACTTC. The V and J genes are TRBV9 and TRBJ2-7; possibly TRBD2 for D (6 bases). The V gene's germline CDR1 is SGDLS and CDR2 YYNGEE. With 5 bases removed from V and 2 bases from J, the gap between germline ends came to 14 bases. The CDR3 runs 14 residues.

The chain joins TRBV6-5 to TRBJ2-7; possible D gene TRBD2, 6 bases. CDR1 and CDR2 (germline): MNHEY, SVGAGI. Trimming took 6 bases from V and 2 from J, leaving 14 bases between them. The CDR3 contains 14 residues. The DNA for the CDR3 is TGTGCCAGCAGGTCCCGGACTAACCCCTACGAGCAGTACTTC. This encodes CASRSRTNPYEQYF.

The chain carries TRBV6-2 or TRBV6-3 and TRBJ1-4; 7 nucleotides line up with TRBD1. Losses at the gene ends were 6 bases for V and 7 bases for J; bases not matched to a gene: 11. This CDR3 region has 15 residues. Per germline, CDR1 MNHEY and CDR2 SVGEGT. CDR3: CASRIQGRRSEKLFF. DNA of the CDR3: TGTGCCAGCAGAATACAGGGGAGAAGGAGTGAAAAACTGTTTTTT.